Listed below are T cell receptor beta chains from one sample, sequenced in a study of T-cell memory formation after mild COVID-19. In TCRdb, the 5' RACE reads were re-called with MiXCR into one record per CDR3 protein. The data hold 100,000 or so distinct CDR3 sequences, with more than 9.5% observed a single time. Material for sequencing was PBMCs or a T cell subset sorted from them (not recorded which). These receptors were obtained from a man in his late teens or twenties who had mild COVID-19 (a few samples of this study predate the infection). Cell type and time point are not known. The CDR3 runs from the conserved cysteine through the conserved F or W. The size entry is marked missing in some rows and otherwise reads once, few, many or a size class.

TRBJ2-2 | TRBV12-3/TRBV12-4 | - | CASGGQGIGTGELFF
TRBJ2-1 | TRBV7-6 | - | CASSFDYNEQLF
TRBJ2-1 | TRBV3-1 | - | CASSQEQGKAYNEQFF
TRBJ1-5 | TRBV6-2/TRBV6-3 | few | CASSYMGNQPQHF
TRBJ1-4 | TRBV3-1 | few | CASRDRGTNEKLFF
TRBJ2-6 | TRBV27 | few | CASRQIPGQGSAGANVLTF
TRBJ1-5 | TRBV5-1 | - | CASSAGQGGFNQPQHF
TRBJ2-7 | TRBV15 | few | CATSGPGRGPYEQYF
TRBJ2-7 | TRBV18 | - | CASSPAMVGSNFYEQYF
TRBJ2-3 | TRBV6-2/TRBV6-3 | - | CASSRRTRGRTDTQYF
TRBJ2-7 | TRBV5-1 | few | CASSLRDSREQYF
TRBJ2-5 | TRBV25-1 | - | CASSLWGTGETQYF
TRBJ2-1 | TRBV10-3 | - | CAINDPSGETYNEQFF
TRBJ2-7 | TRBV12-3/TRBV12-4 | - | CASSYGREQYF
TRBJ2-2 | TRBV12-3/TRBV12-4 | - | CASRGYGGSGELFF
TRBJ2-1 | TRBV29-1 | few | CSVDGTRLARANNEQFF
TRBJ2-5 | TRBV4-3 | - | CASSRFAGVSETQYF
TRBJ2-7 | TRBV30 | - | CAWVTSGYEQYF
TRBJ2-5 | TRBV7-6 | - | CASSLAVNFMSTETQYF
TRBJ2-5 | TRBV4-1 | few | CASSQVGGQETQYF
TRBJ2-3 | TRBV15 | - | CATRRLAGYTQYF
TRBJ1-2 | TRBV12-3/TRBV12-4 | - | CASSFSGQDDDYGYTF
TRBJ1-4 | TRBV7-8 | - | CASRRRGGTETNEKLFF
TRBJ2-3 | TRBV2 | few | CASSEGLAGGTDTQYF
TRBJ1-2 | TRBV5-1 | - | CASSDRGDNNYGYTF